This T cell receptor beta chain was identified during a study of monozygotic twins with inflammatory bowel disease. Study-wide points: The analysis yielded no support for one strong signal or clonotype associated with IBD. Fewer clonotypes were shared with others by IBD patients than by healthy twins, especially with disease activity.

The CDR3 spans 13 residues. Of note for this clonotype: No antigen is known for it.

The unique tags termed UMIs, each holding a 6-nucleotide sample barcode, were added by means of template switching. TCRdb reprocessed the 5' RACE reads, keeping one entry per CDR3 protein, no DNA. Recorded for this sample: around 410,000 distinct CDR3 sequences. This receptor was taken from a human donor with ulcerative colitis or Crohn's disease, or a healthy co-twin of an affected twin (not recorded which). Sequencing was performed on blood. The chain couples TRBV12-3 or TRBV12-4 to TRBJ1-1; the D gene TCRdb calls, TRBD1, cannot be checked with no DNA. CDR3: CASSRGLSTEAFF.